Following are 18 T cell receptor beta chains from one sample sequenced in a study of Ad26.COV2.S vaccination and SARS-CoV-2 variants. The protocol was immunoSEQ multiplex PCR, while the TCRdb copy is restricted to in-frame clones and leaves out a portion. This table has roughly 460,000 clones, about 89% appearing once. The treatment: around 19 received Ad26.COV2.S at low or high dose, single or two shots; 5 received placebo; per-sample allocation not given. Sampling was performed 63 days after the first vaccine or placebo injection. Sequences were derived from peripheral blood, sampled in a trial of Ad26.COV2.S vaccine versus placebo. Every receptor here comes from a person aged 18-60 years who received the Ad26.COV2.S COVID-19 vaccine or a placebo.

The rearrangement joins TRBV5-6 to TRBJ2-1; D ambiguous. Deletions cut 2 bases from V and 10 bases from J, with 13 bases between. Germline V gene data show CDR1 as SGHDT and CDR2 as YYEEEE. The CDR3 is made up of 13 amino acids. CDR3: CASSFTSSWEQFF. In DNA form, the CDR3 reads TGTGCCAGCAGCTTCACTTCAAGCTGGGAGCAGTTCTTC.

The DNA of the CDR3 is TGTGCCAGCAGTTTACAGGGGAGAGAGGAGACCCAGTACTTC. It yields the protein CASSLQGREETQYF. The chain couples TRBV5-4 to TRBJ2-5; 7 bases match TRBD1. V was pared by 5 bases and J by 5 bases, with 9 bases of the junction left unmatched. Looked up from germline, CDR1 is SGHNT and CDR2 is YYREEE (reference sequence). The CDR3 totals 14 residues. Full variable domain (rest looked up from reference TRBV5-4 and TRBJ2-5): ETGVTQSPTHLIKTRGQQVTLRCSSQSGHNTVSWYQQALGQGPQFIFQYYREEENGRGNFPPRFSGLQFPNYSSELNVNALELDDSALYLCASSLQGREETQYFGPGTRLLVL.

A single count supports this clone. The chain combines TRBV28 with TRBJ2-4, with 10 nucleotides matching TRBD1. The CDR3 contains 16 residues. CDR1 is MDHEN, CDR2 SYDVKM, per germline. Losses at the gene ends were 10 bases for V and 0 bases for J; bases not matched to a gene: 9. CDR3 sequence (DNA): TGTGCCAACAGGGCAAGGGACAGGGGAGCCAAAAACATTCAGTACTTC. Its protein is CANRARDRGAKNIQYF.

This chain joins TRBV5-1 and TRBJ1-6; 12 bases are a match to TRBD1. With 5 bases clipped from V and 1 base from J, the junction kept 1 base outside the gene matches. This CDR3 region has 16 residues. Germline CDR1 SGHRS, CDR2 YFSETQ. CDR3 region: CASRGQGASYNSPLHF. The CDR3, as DNA: TGCGCCAGCAGGGGACAGGGGGCATCCTATAATTCACCCCTCCACTTT.

CDR3 protein: CASSPRVNEQFF. The CDR3 bases are TGTGCCAGCAGCCCAAGGGTGAATGAGCAGTTCTTC. This rearrangement joins TRBV7-9 to TRBJ2-1; D uncertain. Germline V gene lookup returns CDR1 SEHNR and CDR2 FQNEAQ (reference sequence). The CDR3 is made up of 12 amino acids. V shed 5 bases and J shed 7 bases, with 9 bases lying between them.

The chain couples TRBV7-9 to TRBJ2-1, with 7 bases fitting TRBD2. The V and J ends lost 6 bases and 1 base, in that order; junction bases with no gene match: 9. CDR1 and CDR2 (germline): SEHNR, FQNEAQ (reference sequence). The CDR3 totals 16 residues. CDR3 DNA: TGTGCCAGCAGAGATAAGGTGGGAGGGTCCTACAATGAGCAGTTCTTC. The encoded protein is CASRDKVGGSYNEQFF.

The rearrangement uses TRBV7-6 and TRBJ1-6; no clear D. CDR3 length equals 14 residues. V was pared by 5 bases and J by 13 bases, with 18 bases between. Per the germline V gene, CDR1 is SGHVS and CDR2 is FNYEAQ. The CDR3 nucleotides read TGTGCCAGCAGCCGTGAGTTGTCGGGCTTGCCCCTCCACTTT. Translating gives CASSRELSGLPLHF.

V and J are TRBV2 and TRBJ2-4, with TRBD1 matching over 7 bases. The CDR3 length is 14 residues. Germline CDR1 is SNHLY and CDR2 is FYNNEI. The ends lost 7 bases at V and 9 bases at J; junction bases unmatched: 12. The CDR3 sequence: CASTSRQGVGIQYF. CDR3 nucleotide sequence: TGTGCCAGCACCTCCCGACAGGGAGTCGGCATTCAGTACTTC.

The chain has TRBV9 and TRBJ2-1, with TRBD2 matching 9 bases. Trimming took 3 bases from V and 4 from J; bases not matched to a gene: 5. Germline CDR1 reads SGDLS; CDR2 reads YYNGEE. This CDR3 is built from 15 residues. CDR3 DNA: TGTGCCAGCAGCGGACGACTAGCGGATTACAATGAGCAGTTCTTC. This encodes CASSGRLADYNEQFF.

Here the CDR3 reads CASSAGQVKISGANVLTF. The CDR3 DNA is TGTGCCAGCAGTGCGGGACAGGTCAAAATCTCTGGGGCCAACGTCCTGACTTTC. This chain connects TRBV6-1 to TRBJ2-6; 8 nucleotides agree with TRBD1. Germline lookup yields CDR1 MNHNS and CDR2 SASEGT. The CDR3 is 18 amino acids. V lost 4 bases and J lost 0; bases outside the gene matches: 8.

This chain links TRBV4-1 with TRBJ2-1; D is unresolved. CDR1 MGHRA and CDR2 YSYEKL come from the germline V gene. V was shortened by 1 base and J by 0 bases, with 7 bases between the two germline ends. The length of the CDR3 is 15 residues. CDR3 sequence reads: CASSQGPRSYNEQFF. The CDR3 DNA reads as TGCGCCAGCAGCCAAGGCCCACGCTCCTACAATGAGCAGTTCTTC.

J is TRBJ1-6 and V is TRBV28; a possible D gene is TRBD1 (5 bases). The CDR3 is 15 residues long. The ends were cut back, 5 bases at V and 13 bases at J, with 21 bases in the middle. Germline CDR1 MDHEN, CDR2 SYDVKM. CDR3 bases: TGTGCCAGCAGTCCCACAGGATCCGGGAGTGGGCCCCTCCACTTT. Protein sequence: CASSPTGSGSGPLHF.

This chain connects TRBV6-6 to TRBJ1-2; D is undetermined. V lost 4 bases to trimming and J lost 6 bases, with 9 bases between them. CDR3 length: 12 amino acids. Germline CDR1 is MNHNY and CDR2 is SVGAGI (reference sequence). The CDR3 sequence is CASSSRLDGYTF. In nucleotides, the CDR3 is TGTGCCAGCAGTTCACGGCTCGATGGCTACACCTTC.

The V gene is TRBV3-1 (or the pseudogene TRBV3-2), the J gene TRBJ2-2; D may be TRBD2 (6 bases). The V gene's germline CDR1 is LGHDT and CDR2 YNNKEL (reference sequence). The ends were cut back, 1 base at V and 9 bases at J, with 12 bases in the middle. The CDR3 contains 14 residues. CDR3 nucleotide sequence: TGTGCCAGCAGCCAAGCTGGAGGGGCCCGGGAGCTGTTTTTT. This gives the protein CASSQAGGARELFF.

The chain is built from TRBV15 and TRBJ1-5; TRBD1 matches 7 bases. Trimming cost V 2 bases and J 6 bases; bases outside gene matches: 7. The CDR3 length is 15 residues. Looked up from germline, CDR1 is LNHNV and CDR2 is YYDKDF (reference sequence). CDR3 nucleotides: TGTGCCACCAGCAGAAAGACAGGGAGTACTCAGCCCCAGCATTTT. Translating it yields CATSRKTGSTQPQHF.

The genes are TRBV6-5 and TRBJ1-2; 8 bases are a match to TRBD1. The CDR3 has 13 residues. V lost 6 bases to trimming and J lost 7 bases; unmatched junction nucleotides: 7. Germline V lookup: CDR1 MNHEY, CDR2 SVGAGI. The CDR3 reads CASRRTGSGGYTF. As DNA, the CDR3 is TGTGCCAGCAGAAGGACAGGGAGTGGTGGCTACACCTTC.

This clone appeared a single time. V is TRBV6-6 and J is TRBJ2-5; no firm D call. The V gene's germline CDR1 is MNHNY and CDR2 SVGAGI (reference sequence). Trimming took off 7 bases at V and 5 bases at J, with 14 bases between the two ends. CDR3 length equals 13 residues. CDR3 coding DNA: TGTGCCAGCACCCACTACCCCGCGGAGACCCAGTACTTC. Translation gives CASTHYPAETQYF.

The chain employs TRBV7-2 and TRBJ2-5; either TRBD1 or TRBD2 may fit D (5 bases each). Per the germline V gene, CDR1 is SGHTA and CDR2 is FQGNSA. The CDR3 consists of 15 residues. Trimming shortened V by 5 bases and J by 2 bases, and 15 bases separated the two germline ends. For the CDR3, the DNA is TGTGCCAGCAGCCTAGGTCAGGGCGGGCAAGAGACCCAGTACTTC. Translated: CASSLGQGGQETQYF.